A single sample is the source of the 8 T cell receptor beta chains below, sequenced in a study of T cells expressing NK-cell markers. For each CDR3 protein, TCRdb gives one entry from its re-call of the 5' RACE reads, without DNA. The sample's table shows around 260,000 distinct CDR3 sequences. Sequenced: blood T cells: a sorted CD56 or NKG2C T cell subset, CD4+ or CD8+ T cells, or bulk PBMC T cells (not recorded which). The receptors here all came from a woman aged 18-69 years in good health.

The chain links TRBV9 to TRBJ2-2. CDR3 size: 17 residues. Germline-derived CDR1 and CDR2 are SGDLS and YYNGEE. CDR3 sequence reads: CASSVVGRLANTGELFF.

The rearrangement uses TRBV7-3 and TRBJ1-2; TCRdb outputs TRBD1, but without DNA this stays unchecked. Germline CDR1 is SGHTA and CDR2 is FQGTGA. This CDR3 spans 13 amino acids. CDR3 loop: CASSSQGFYGYTF.

This sequence joins TRBV20-1 and TRBJ1-1. CDR3 size: 14 residues. The germline CDR1 and CDR2 sequences are DFQATT and SNEGSKA (reference sequence). This CDR3 reads CSARSQGRGTEAFF.

The rearrangement uses TRBV20-1 and TRBJ1-2; the TRBD1 assignment by TCRdb is unverifiable without DNA. CDR1 is DFQATT, CDR2 SNEGSKA, per germline (reference sequence). The CDR3 totals 14 residues. CDR3 loop: CSALTGEINYGYTF.

The chain carries TRBV6-5 and TRBJ1-2; TCRdb's D gene call, TRBD1, goes unchecked for lack of DNA. CDR3 size: 12 residues. Germline V gene sequence: CDR1 MNHEY, CDR2 SVGAGI. The CDR3 is CAIRTGDYGYTF.

The V and J genes are TRBV4-2 and TRBJ2-7; TCRdb returns TRBD2, unconfirmable since there is no DNA. The germline V gene encodes CDR1 LGHNA and CDR2 YNFKEQ. CDR3 length equals 14 residues. This CDR3 reads CASSQDLLGYEQYF.

The chain uses TRBV7-6 and TRBJ2-1; TCRdb calls TRBD2, which cannot be checked without DNA. Germline V gives CDR1 SGHVS, CDR2 FNYEAQ. CDR3 size: 15 residues. The CDR3 reads CASSPLHLAGNEQFF.

The chain joins TRBV4-3 to TRBJ1-4; the TCRdb call, TRBD1, lacks DNA for checking. In germline, CDR1 is LGHNA, CDR2 YSLEER. This CDR3 comprises 17 residues. CDR3: CASSQESSIQGREKLFF.